Listed below are T cell receptor beta chains from one sample, sequenced in a study of blood T cell repertoires in COVID-19. TCRdb's table, derived via immunoSEQ multiplex PCR, lists solely in-frame clones and lacks some. In the table there are around 230,000 clones, more than 65% of which are singletons. Material: peripheral blood. The source of these receptors is a man in his forties who had recovered from COVID-19. CDR3s include the opening cysteine and the closing phenylalanine or tryptophan. The D gene is left open where the match is weak. Clone size is shown for a subset of rows, as once, few, many or a class of expanded clone.

CDR3 protein,CDR3 DNA,clone size,V gene,J gene,D gene,CDR3 length
CASSITGGSSYEQYF,TGTGCCAGTAGTATTACGGGGGGTAGCTCCTACGAGCAGTACTTC,.,TRBV19,TRBJ2-7,TRBD2,15
CASSQNRVRDGYTF,TGTGCCAGCAGTCAAAACAGGGTGAGGGATGGCTACACCTTC,.,TRBV11-3,TRBJ1-2,.,14
CASSLGGGVDTEAFF,TGTGCCAGCAGCCTAGGGGGCGGGGTGGACACTGAAGCTTTCTTT,.,TRBV5-6,TRBJ1-1,TRBD1,15
CASSSRTGENTIYF,TGTGCCAGCAGCTCAAGGACAGGGGAAAACACCATATATTTT,.,TRBV7-9,TRBJ1-3,TRBD1,14
CASSRRPAVGYEQYF,TGTGCCAGCAGTAGACGTCCGGCGGTGGGCTACGAGCAGTACTTC,.,TRBV27,TRBJ2-7,.,15
CASSLALANEQFF,TGTGCCAGCAGCTTAGCCCTAGCCAATGAGCAGTTCTTC,many,TRBV11-3,TRBJ2-1,.,13
CASSLWQGANTEAFF,TGTGCCAGCAGTTTATGGCAGGGGGCCAACACTGAAGCTTTCTTT,.,TRBV27,TRBJ1-1,TRBD1,15
CASSHTRGEAFF,TGCGCCAGCAGCCATACCAGGGGGGAAGCTTTCTTT,.,TRBV4-1,TRBJ1-1,TRBD1,12
CASARASGGADTQYF,TGTGCCAGTGCCCGGGCTAGCGGGGGGGCGGATACGCAGTATTTT,few,TRBV19,TRBJ2-3,TRBD2,15
CATSNSDSGRTDTQYF,TGTGCCACCAGCAACAGTGATAGCGGGCGCACAGATACGCAGTATTTT,.,TRBV15,TRBJ2-3,TRBD2,16
CATSDPLIGADTQYF,TGTGCCACCAGTGATCCATTAATTGGAGCAGATACGCAGTATTTT,.,TRBV24-1,TRBJ2-3,.,15
CASSYRGEAFF,TGTGCCAGCAGTTATCGTGGCGAAGCTTTCTTT,.,TRBV6-5,TRBJ1-1,.,11
CASSLYPPWVTPGQAFNGYTF,TGTGCCAGCAGCCTATACCCTCCGTGGGTAACGCCGGGACAGGCCTTTAATGGCTACACCTTC,.,TRBV27,TRBJ1-2,TRBD1,21
CASSPLASQDTQYF,TGTGCCAGCAGCCCCTTGGCTTCCCAAGATACGCAGTATTTT,.,TRBV14,TRBJ2-3,.,14
CASSGKSQGTLHF,TGTGCCAGCAGCGGCAAATCTCAGGGAACCCTCCACTTT,.,TRBV5-6,TRBJ1-6,.,13
CASSAEGSALAKNIQYF,TGTGCCAGCAGCGCGGAGGGGAGCGCCCTAGCCAAAAACATTCAGTACTTC,once,TRBV7-9,TRBJ2-4,.,17
CASSLNQINTGELFF,TGCGCCAGCAGCTTGAACCAGATAAACACCGGGGAGCTGTTTTTT,.,TRBV5-1,TRBJ2-2,.,15
CASSQTGGSGNTIYF,TGCGCCAGCAGCCAAACGGGGGGATCTGGAAACACCATATATTTT,.,TRBV4-1,TRBJ1-3,.,15
CASSSRRNTEAFF,TGTGCCAGCAGCTCCCGGAGGAACACTGAAGCTTTCTTT,.,TRBV11-2,TRBJ1-1,.,13
CASSPGTSGGYTDTQYF,TGCGCCAGCAGCCCCGGGACTAGCGGGGGGTACACAGATACGCAGTATTTT,.,TRBV5-1,TRBJ2-3,TRBD2,17
CASSLSPAGVNEKLFF,TGTGCCAGCAGCTTATCCCCCGCAGGGGTAAATGAAAAACTGTTTTTT,.,TRBV7-2,TRBJ1-4,.,16
CATSRFVRGSSYNSPLHF,TGTGCCACCAGCAGATTTGTGAGGGGGAGCTCCTATAATTCACCCCTCCACTTT,.,TRBV15,TRBJ1-6,.,18
CASSLEGSQNQPQHF,TGTGCCAGCAGCTTAGAGGGGTCACAGAATCAGCCCCAGCATTTT,.,TRBV7-2,TRBJ1-5,.,15
CASTQTGGNQPQHF,TGTGCCAGCACCCAAACCGGGGGCAATCAGCCCCAGCATTTT,.,TRBV27,TRBJ1-5,.,14
CASSNGQGAYTF,TGTGCCAGCAGCAACGGACAGGGAGCCTACACCTTC,.,TRBV12-3/TRBV12-4,TRBJ1-2,TRBD1,12
CASSLVASGGVDTQYF,TGTGCCAGCAGCTTAGTAGCTAGCGGGGGGGTTGATACGCAGTATTTT,.,TRBV7-2,TRBJ2-3,TRBD2,16
CASSPEQVSNQPQHF,TGTGCCAGCTCACCGGAACAGGTTAGCAATCAGCCCCAGCATTTT,.,TRBV18,TRBJ1-5,.,15
CASAVSTYNEQFF,TGTGCCAGCGCGGTTAGCACCTACAATGAGCAGTTCTTC,.,TRBV6-4,TRBJ2-1,.,13
CASSYWTSGRGGTRQFF,TGTGCCAGCAGCTACTGGACTAGCGGAAGGGGGGGTACTCGGCAGTTCTTC,.,TRBV7-2,TRBJ2-1,TRBD2,17
CASSADRGYEQYF,TGTGCCAGCTCAGCTGACAGGGGCTACGAGCAGTACTTC,.,TRBV18,TRBJ2-7,TRBD1,13
CASRITPGSYNEQFF,TGTGCCAGCAGAATCACCCCGGGCTCCTACAATGAGCAGTTCTTC,.,TRBV27,TRBJ2-1,.,15
CASSLRGQSPPYF,TGTGCCAGTAGTCTCCGAGGACAGTCACCTCCATATTTT,.,TRBV19,TRBJ1-3,.,13
CASSRGAGNEQFF,TGTGCCAGCAGTCGGGGGGCAGGCAATGAGCAGTTCTTC,.,TRBV28,TRBJ2-1,.,13
CASSMARDQETQYF,TGTGCCAGTAGTATGGCACGGGACCAAGAGACCCAGTACTTC,few,TRBV19,TRBJ2-5,.,14
CATSGDILGTSGLNEQFF,TGTGCCACCAGCGGAGATATACTTGGGACTAGCGGACTCAATGAGCAGTTCTTC,.,TRBV15,TRBJ2-1,TRBD2,18
CASGLRDTEAFF,TGTGCTAGTGGTTTACGGGACACTGAAGCTTTCTTT,.,TRBV12-5,TRBJ1-1,.,12
CASSQYRGSYEQYF,TGTGCCAGCAGCCAATACAGGGGTTCCTACGAGCAGTACTTC,.,TRBV6-5,TRBJ2-7,TRBD1,14
CASSLVASSYEQYF,TGTGCCAGCAGCTTAGTAGCCAGCTCCTACGAGCAGTACTTC,few,TRBV11-3,TRBJ2-7,.,14
CAWNTDTGQPQHF,TGTGCCTGGAACACAGACACGGGGCAGCCCCAGCATTTT,.,TRBV30,TRBJ1-5,.,13
CASSLIIQGSIAKNIQYF,TGTGCCAGCAGCTTAATTATCCAGGGCAGCATAGCCAAAAACATTCAGTACTTC,once,TRBV11-3,TRBJ2-4,.,18